The clone carrying this T cell receptor (beta chain) was observed a few times. CDR1 SGHTA and CDR2 FQGNSA come from the germline V gene. CDR3 length: 16 amino acids. V was pared by 3 bases and J by 7 bases, with 21 bases between. Original handling: Cell counts per sample came from amplifying reference gene primers. Profiling relied on immunoSEQ multiplex PCR, and the TCRdb table lists in-frame clones only, not all of them. For V, J and clone size, that table is used; D and trimming come from the DNA. The table has tens of thousands of clones, roughly nine tenths seen once; the top ten hold about 5.3%. The entry originates in a study of blood T cell repertoires in COVID-19. On the study more broadly: Sources were T cells, B-cell-depleted T cells, or PBMCs; the material itself was cDNA or gDNA.

The origin of this receptor is a man in his sixties with acute or convalescent COVID-19. V and J are TRBV7-2 and TRBJ1-2, with D tentatively TRBD1 (5 bases). Sequencing was carried out using peripheral blood. DNA for the CDR3: TGTGCCAGCAGCTTTGGCTACAATGGGGGGGAGGGTGGCTACACCTTC. This translates into CASSFGYNGGEGGYTF. The complete variable domain, with remaining parts taken from reference TRBV7-2 and TRBJ1-2, reads GAGVSQSPSNKVTEKGKDVELRCDPISGHTALYWYRQSLGQGLEFLIYFQGNSAPDKSGLPSDRFSAERTGGSVSTLTIQRTQQEDSAVYLCASSFGYNGGEGGYTFGSGTRLTVV.